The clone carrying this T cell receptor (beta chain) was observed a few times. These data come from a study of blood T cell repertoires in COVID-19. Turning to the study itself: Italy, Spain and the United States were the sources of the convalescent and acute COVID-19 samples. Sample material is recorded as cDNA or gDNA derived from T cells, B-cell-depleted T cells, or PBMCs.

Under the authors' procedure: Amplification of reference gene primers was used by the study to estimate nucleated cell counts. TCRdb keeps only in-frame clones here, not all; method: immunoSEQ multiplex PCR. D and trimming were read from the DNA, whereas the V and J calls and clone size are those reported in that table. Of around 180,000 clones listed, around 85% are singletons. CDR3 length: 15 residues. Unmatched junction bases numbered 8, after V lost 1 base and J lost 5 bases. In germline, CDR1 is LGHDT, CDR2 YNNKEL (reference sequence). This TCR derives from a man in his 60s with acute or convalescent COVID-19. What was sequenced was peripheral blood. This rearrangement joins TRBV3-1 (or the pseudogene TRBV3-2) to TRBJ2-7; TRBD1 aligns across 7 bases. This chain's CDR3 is CASSQGGTDWDEQYF. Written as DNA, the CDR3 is TGTGCCAGCAGCCAAGGTGGGACAGATTGGGACGAGCAGTACTTC.